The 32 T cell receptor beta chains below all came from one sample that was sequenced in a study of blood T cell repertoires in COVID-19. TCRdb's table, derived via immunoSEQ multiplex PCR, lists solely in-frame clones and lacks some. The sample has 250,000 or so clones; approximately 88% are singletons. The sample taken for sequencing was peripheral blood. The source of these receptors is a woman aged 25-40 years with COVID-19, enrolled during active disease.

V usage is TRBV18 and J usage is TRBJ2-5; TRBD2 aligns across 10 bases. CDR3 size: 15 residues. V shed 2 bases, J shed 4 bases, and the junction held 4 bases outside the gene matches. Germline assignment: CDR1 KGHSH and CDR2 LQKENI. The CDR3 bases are TGTGCCAGCTCACCAAGAAGCGGGGGGGCAGAGACCCAGTACTTC. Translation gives CASSPRSGGAETQYF.

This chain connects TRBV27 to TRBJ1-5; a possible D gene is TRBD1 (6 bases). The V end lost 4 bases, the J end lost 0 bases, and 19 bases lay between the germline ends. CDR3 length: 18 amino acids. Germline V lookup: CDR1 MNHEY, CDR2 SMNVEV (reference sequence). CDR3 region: CASSSGRGLLYSNQPQHF. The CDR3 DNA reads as TGTGCCAGCAGTTCAGGCAGGGGATTACTATATAGCAATCAGCCCCAGCATTTT.

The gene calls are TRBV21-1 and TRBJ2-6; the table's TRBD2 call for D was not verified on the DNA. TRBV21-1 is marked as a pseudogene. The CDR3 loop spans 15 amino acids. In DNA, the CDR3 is TGTGCCAGCAGCCTACTCTCCCCTGGGGCCAACGTCCTGACTTTC. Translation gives CASSLLSPGANVLTF.

The CDR3 loop reads CASTASAQTANYGYTF. Written as DNA, the CDR3 is TGTGCCAGTACGGCCAGCGCCCAGACGGCTAACTATGGCTACACCTTC. This sequence joins TRBV19 and TRBJ1-2; D is unresolved. V was shortened by 7 bases and J by 0 bases, with 18 bases between the two germline ends. The CDR3 totals 16 residues. Germline CDR1 reads LNHDA; CDR2 reads SQIVND (reference sequence). Looking up the rest from reference TRBV19 and TRBJ1-2 gives the full variable domain: DGGITQSPKYLFRKEGQNVTLSCEQNLNHDAMYWYRQDPGQGLRLIYYSQIVNDFQKGDIAEGYSVSREKKESFPLTVTSAQKNPTAFYLCASTASAQTANYGYTFGSGTRLTVV.

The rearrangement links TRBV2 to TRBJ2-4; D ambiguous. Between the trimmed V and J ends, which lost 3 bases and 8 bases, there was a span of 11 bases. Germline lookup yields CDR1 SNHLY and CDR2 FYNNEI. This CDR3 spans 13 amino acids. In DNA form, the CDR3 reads TGTGCCAGCAGTGAGATCCTGTGGCACATTCAGTACTTC. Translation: CASSEILWHIQYF.

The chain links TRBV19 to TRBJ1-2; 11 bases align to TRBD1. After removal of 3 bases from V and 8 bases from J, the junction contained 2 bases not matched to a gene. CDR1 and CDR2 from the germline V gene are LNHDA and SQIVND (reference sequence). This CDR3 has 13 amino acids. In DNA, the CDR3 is TGTGCCAGTAGTATTGGGACAGGGGGGGGCTACACCTTC. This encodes CASSIGTGGGYTF. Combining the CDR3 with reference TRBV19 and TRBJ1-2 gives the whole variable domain DGGITQSPKYLFRKEGQNVTLSCEQNLNHDAMYWYRQDPGQGLRLIYYSQIVNDFQKGDIAEGYSVSREKKESFPLTVTSAQKNPTAFYLCASSIGTGGGYTFGSGTRLTVV.

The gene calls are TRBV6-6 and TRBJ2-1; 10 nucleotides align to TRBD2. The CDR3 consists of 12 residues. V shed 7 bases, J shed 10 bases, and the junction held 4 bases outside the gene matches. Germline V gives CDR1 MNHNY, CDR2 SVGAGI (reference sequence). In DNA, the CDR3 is TGTGCCAGCAAACTAGCGGGGAACGAGCAGTTCTTC. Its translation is CASKLAGNEQFF.

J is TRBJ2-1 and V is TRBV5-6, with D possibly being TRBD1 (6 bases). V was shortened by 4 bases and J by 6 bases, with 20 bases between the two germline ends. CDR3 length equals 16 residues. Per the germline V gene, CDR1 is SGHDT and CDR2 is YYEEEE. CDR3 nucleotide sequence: TGTGCCAGCAGCGCCTTGGGGCGCAGGGGCGGCAATGAGCAGTTCTTC. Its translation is CASSALGRRGGNEQFF.

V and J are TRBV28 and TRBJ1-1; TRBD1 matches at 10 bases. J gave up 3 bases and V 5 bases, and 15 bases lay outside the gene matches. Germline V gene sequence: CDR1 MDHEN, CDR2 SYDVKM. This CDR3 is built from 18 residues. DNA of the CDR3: TGTGCCAGCAGTATTAGTACCCGGGACAGGGGTGCGTACACTGAAGCTTTCTTT. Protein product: CASSISTRDRGAYTEAFF.

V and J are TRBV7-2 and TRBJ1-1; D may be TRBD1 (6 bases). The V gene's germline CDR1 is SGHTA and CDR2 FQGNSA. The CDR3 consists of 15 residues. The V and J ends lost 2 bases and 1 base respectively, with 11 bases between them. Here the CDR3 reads CASSLRAGENTEAFF. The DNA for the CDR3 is TGTGCCAGCAGCTTAAGGGCAGGGGAGAACACTGAAGCTTTCTTT.

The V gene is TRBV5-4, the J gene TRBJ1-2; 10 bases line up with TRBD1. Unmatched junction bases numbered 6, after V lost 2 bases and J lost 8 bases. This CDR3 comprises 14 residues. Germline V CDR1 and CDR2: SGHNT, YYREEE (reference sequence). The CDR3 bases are TGTGCCAGCAGCTTACTCGACAGGGGGCGAGGCTACACCTTC. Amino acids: CASSLLDRGRGYTF.

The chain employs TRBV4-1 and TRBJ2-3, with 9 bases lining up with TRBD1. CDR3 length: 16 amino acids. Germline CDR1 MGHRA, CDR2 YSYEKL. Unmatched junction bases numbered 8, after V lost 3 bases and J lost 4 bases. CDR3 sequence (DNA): TGCGCCAGCAGCCACCTACAGGGGGCGAGGTCAGATACGCAGTATTTT. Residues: CASSHLQGARSDTQYF.

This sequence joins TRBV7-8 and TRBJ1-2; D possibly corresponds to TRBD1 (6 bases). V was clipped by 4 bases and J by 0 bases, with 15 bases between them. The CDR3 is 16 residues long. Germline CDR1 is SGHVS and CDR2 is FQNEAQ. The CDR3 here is CASSYDPRGANYGYTF. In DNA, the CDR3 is TGTGCCAGCAGCTACGATCCCAGGGGAGCTAACTATGGCTACACCTTC.

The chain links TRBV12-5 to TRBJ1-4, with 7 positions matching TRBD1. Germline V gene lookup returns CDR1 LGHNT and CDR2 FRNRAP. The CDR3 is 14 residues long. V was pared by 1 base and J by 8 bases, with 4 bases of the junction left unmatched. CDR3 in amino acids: CASGLGQGEEKLFF. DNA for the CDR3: TGTGCTAGTGGTTTGGGTCAGGGGGAGGAAAAACTGTTTTTT.

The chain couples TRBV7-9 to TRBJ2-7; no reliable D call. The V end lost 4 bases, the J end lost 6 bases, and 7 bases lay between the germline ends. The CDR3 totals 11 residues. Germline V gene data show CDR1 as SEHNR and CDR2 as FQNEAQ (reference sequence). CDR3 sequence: CASSSSGEQYF. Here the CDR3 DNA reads TGTGCCAGCAGCTCGTCAGGCGAGCAGTACTTC.

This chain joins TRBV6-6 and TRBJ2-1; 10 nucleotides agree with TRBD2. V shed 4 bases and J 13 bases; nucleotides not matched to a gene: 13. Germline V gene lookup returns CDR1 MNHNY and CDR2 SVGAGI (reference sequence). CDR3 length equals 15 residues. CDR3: CASSSSSGRAPIQFF. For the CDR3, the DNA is TGTGCCAGCAGTTCTTCTAGCGGGAGAGCGCCAATCCAGTTCTTC.

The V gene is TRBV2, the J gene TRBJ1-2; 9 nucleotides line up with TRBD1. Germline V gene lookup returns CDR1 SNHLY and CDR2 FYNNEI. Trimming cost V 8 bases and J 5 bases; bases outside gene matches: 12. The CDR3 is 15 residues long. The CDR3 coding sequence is TGTGCCAGCGGGCGGTTCTGGGACAGGGATTATGGCTACACCTTC. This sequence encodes CASGRFWDRDYGYTF. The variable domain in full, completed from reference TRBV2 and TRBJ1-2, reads EPEVTQTPSHQVTQMGQEVILRCVPISNHLYFYWYRQILGQKVEFLVSFYNNEISEKSEIFDDQFSVERPDGSNFTLKIRSTKLEDSAMYFCASGRFWDRDYGYTFGSGTRLTVV.

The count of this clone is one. CDR3 DNA: TGTGCCAGTAGTATGGGAGGGCGCACTTCACCCCTCCACTTT. As protein: CASSMGGRTSPLHF. The V call is TRBV19, the J call TRBJ1-6; D gene unclear. Germline lookup yields CDR1 LNHDA and CDR2 SQIVND (reference sequence). The length of the CDR3 is 14 residues. Trimming took 3 bases from V and 9 from J, leaving 12 bases between them.

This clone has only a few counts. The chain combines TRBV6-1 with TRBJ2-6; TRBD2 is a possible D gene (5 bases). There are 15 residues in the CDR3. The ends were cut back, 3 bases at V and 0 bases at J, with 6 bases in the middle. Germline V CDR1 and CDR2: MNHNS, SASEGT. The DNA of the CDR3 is TGTGCCAGCAGTGACGGGGTCTCTGGGGCCAACGTCCTGACTTTC. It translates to CASSDGVSGANVLTF.

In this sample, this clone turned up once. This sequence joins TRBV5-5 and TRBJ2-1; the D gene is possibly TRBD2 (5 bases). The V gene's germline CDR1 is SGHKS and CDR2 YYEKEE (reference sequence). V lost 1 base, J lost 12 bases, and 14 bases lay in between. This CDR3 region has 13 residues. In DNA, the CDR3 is TGTGCCAGCAGCTTGCCTAGCATGATCGGGCAGTTCTTC. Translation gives CASSLPSMIGQFF.

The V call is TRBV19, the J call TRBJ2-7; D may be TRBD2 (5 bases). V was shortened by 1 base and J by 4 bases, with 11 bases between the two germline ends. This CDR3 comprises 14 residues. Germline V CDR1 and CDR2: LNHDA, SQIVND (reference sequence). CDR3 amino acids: CASSIGPGEYEQYF. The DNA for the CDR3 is TGTGCCAGTAGTATAGGACCCGGGGAATACGAGCAGTACTTC.

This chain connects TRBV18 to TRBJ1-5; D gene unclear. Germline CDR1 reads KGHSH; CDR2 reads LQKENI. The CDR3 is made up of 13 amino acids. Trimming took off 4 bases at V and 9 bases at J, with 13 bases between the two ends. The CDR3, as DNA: TGTGCCAGCTCACGGGATCGTCGGGGGCCCCAGCATTTT. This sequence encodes CASSRDRRGPQHF.

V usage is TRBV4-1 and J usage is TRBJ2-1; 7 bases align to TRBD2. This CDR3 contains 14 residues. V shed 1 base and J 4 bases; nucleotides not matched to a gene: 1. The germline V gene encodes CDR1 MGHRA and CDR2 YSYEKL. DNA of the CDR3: TGCGCCAGCAGCCAAGGCGGGAGTTACAATGAGCAGTTCTTC. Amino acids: CASSQGGSYNEQFF.

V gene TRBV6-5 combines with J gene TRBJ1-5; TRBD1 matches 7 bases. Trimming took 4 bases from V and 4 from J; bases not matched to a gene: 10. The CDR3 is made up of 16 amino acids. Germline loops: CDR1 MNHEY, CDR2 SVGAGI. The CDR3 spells CASSSLPYRGNQPQHF. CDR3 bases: TGTGCCAGCAGTTCGTTACCCTACAGGGGAAATCAGCCCCAGCATTTT.

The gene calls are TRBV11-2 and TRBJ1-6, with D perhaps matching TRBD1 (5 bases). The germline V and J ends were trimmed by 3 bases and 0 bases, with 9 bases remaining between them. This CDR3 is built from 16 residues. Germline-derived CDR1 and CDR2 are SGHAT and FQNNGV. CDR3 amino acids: CASSLTVSSYNSPLHF. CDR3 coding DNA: TGTGCCAGCAGCTTGACAGTGAGCTCCTATAATTCACCCCTCCACTTT.

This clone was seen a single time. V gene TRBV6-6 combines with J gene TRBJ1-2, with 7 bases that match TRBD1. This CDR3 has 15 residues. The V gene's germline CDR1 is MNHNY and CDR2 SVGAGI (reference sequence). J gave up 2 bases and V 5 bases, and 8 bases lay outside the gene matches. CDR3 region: CASSDWTGDNYGYTF. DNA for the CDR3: TGTGCCAGCAGTGATTGGACAGGAGACAACTATGGCTACACCTTC.

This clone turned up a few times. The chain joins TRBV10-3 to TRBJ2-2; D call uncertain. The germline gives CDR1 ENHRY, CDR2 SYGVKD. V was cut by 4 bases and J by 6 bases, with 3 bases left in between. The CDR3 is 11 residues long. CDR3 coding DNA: TGTGCCATCAGTGCTCCCGGGGAGCTGTTTTTT. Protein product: CAISAPGELFF.

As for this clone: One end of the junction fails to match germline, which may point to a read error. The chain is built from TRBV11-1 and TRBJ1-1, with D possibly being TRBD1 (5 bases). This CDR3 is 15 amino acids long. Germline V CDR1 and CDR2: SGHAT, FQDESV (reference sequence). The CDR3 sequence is CASSPETEANAEAFF. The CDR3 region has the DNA TGTGCCAGCAGCCCGGAGACAGAAGCGAACGCTGAAGCTTTCTTT.

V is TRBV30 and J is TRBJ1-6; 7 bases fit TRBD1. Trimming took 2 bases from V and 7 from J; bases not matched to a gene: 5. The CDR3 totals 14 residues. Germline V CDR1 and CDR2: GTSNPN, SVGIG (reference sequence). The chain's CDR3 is CAWSTGQKNSPLHF. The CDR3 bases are TGTGCCTGGAGTACGGGACAGAAAAATTCACCCCTCCACTTT.

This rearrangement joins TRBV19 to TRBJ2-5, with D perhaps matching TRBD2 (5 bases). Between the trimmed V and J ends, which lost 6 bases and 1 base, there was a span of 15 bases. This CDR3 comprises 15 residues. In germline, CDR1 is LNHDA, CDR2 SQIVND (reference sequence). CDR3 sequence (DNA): TGTGCCAGTAGCCTCTCAAGGACTGCCCAAGAGACCCAGTACTTC. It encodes CASSLSRTAQETQYF.

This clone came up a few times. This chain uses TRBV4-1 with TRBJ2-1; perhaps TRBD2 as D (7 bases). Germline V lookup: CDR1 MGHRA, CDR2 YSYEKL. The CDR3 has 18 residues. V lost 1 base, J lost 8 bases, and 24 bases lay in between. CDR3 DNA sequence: TGCGCCAGCAGCCAAGTTAGACCAAAGGGGGGGGAGTCGGATGAGCAGTTCTTC. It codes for CASSQVRPKGGESDEQFF.

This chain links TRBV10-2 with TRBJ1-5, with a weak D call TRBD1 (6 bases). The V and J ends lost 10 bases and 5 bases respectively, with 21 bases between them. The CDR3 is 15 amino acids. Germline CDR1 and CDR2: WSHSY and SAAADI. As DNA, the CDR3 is TGCGCCACGAAGAGGGCGGGGGGCAATGATCAGCCCCAGCATTTT. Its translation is CATKRAGGNDQPQHF.